The clone carrying this T cell receptor beta chain was counted a single time. Its antigen is currently unknown. The record originates from a study of vaccination effects on CD4 cells after COVID-19. Background on the study: Post-vaccine specimens were collected at a median of 72 days following the second dose.

With more than nine days of culture completed, CD4+ T cells were isolated. Participants received two doses of either the BNT162b2 or mRNA-1273 vaccine. A half-medium replacement with IL-2 medium was carried out on days 3 and 7. Trimming removed 6 bases at V and 1 base at J, with 8 bases between. CDR1 is MNHEY and CDR2 is SVGAGI in the germline V gene. The CDR3 sequence is 13 residues long. Here immunoSEQ multiplex PCR was the method, and the copy in TCRdb shows in-frame clones only, minus some. The sample shows 66,000 or so clones, 70% to 80% of them seen only once. The specimen was CD4+ T cells from PBMCs cultured without peptide, collected after COVID-19 vaccination. The receptor comes from a human donor who received a COVID-19 vaccine. This sequence joins TRBV6-5 and TRBJ2-3, with D perhaps matching TRBD2 (6 bases). The CDR3 DNA follows: TGTGCCAGCAGACCGGGAGGCACAGATACGCAGTATTTT. Its translation: CASRPGGTDTQYF.